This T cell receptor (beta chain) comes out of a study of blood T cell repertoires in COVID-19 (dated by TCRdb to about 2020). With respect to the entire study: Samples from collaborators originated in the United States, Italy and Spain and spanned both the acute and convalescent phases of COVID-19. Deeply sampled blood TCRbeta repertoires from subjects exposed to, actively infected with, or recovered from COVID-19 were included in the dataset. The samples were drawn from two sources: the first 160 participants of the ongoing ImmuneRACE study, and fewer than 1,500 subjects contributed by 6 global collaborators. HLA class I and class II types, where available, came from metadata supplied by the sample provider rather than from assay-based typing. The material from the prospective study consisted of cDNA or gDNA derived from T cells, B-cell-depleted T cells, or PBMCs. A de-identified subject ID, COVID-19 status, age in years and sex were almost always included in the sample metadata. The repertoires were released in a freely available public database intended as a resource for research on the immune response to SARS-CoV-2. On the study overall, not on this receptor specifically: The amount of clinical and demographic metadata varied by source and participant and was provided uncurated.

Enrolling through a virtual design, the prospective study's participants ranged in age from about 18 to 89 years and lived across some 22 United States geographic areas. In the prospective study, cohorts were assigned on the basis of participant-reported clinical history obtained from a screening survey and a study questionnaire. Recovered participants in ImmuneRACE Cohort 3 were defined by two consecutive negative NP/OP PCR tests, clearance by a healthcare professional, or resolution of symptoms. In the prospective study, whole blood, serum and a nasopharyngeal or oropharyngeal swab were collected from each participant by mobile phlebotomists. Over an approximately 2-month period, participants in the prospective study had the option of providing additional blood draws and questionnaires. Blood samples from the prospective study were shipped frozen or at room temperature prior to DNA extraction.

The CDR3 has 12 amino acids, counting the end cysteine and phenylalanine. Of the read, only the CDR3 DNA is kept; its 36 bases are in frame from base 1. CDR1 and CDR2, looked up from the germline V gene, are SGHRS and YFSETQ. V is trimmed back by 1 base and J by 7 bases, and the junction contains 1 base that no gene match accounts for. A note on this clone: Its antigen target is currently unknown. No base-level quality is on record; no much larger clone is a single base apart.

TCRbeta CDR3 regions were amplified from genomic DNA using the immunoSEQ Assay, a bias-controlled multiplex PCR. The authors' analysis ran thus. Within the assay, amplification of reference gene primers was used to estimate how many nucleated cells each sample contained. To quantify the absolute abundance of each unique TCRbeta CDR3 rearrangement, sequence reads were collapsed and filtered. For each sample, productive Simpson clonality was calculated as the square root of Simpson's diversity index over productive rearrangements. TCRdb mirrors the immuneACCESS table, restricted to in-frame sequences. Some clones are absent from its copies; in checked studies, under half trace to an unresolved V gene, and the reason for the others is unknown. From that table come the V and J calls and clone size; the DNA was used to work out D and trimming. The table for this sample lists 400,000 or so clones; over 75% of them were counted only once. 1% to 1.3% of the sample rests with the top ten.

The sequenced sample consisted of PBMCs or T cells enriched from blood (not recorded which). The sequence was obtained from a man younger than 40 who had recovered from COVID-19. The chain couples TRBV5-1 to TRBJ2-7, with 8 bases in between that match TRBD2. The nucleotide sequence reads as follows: TGCGCCAGCAGCTTGTCGGGAGGGGAGCAGTACTTC. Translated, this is CASSLSGGEQYF.